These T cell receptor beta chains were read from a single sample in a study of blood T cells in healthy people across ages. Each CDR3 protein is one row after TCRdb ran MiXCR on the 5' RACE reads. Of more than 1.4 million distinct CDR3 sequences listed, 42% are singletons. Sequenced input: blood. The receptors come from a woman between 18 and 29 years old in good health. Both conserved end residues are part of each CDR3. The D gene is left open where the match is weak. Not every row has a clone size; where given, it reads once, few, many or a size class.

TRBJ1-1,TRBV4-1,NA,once,CASSQGDTMNTEAFF,TGCGCCAGCAGCCAAGGCGACACCATGAACACTGAAGCTTTCTTT
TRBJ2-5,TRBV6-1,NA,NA,CASSANRDTLWETQYF,TGTGCCAGCAGTGCGAACCGGGACACCCTTTGGGAGACCCAGTACTTC
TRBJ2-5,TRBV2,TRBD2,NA,CASSELGTSWETQYF,TGTGCCAGCAGTGAATTAGGGACTAGCTGGGAGACCCAGTACTTC
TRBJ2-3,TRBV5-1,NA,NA,CASSLRQEGTDTQYF,TGCGCCAGCAGCTTGAGGCAGGAGGGCACAGATACGCAGTATTTT
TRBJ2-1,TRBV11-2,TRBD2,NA,CASSLRSTGASGSSSYNEQFF,TGTGCCAGCAGCTTAAGGAGCACCGGGGCTAGCGGGAGTAGCTCCTACAATGAGCAGTTCTTC
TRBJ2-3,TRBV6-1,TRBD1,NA,CASSETTGWQSDTQYF,TGTGCCAGCAGTGAAACGACAGGGTGGCAATCGGATACGCAGTATTTT
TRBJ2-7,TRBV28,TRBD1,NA,CASSLGQGFGSYEQYF,TGTGCCAGCAGTTTAGGACAGGGTTTTGGCTCCTACGAGCAGTACTTC
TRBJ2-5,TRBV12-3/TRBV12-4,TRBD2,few,CASSRLSGRETQYF,TGTGCCAGCAGTCGACTAAGCGGGAGAGAGACCCAGTACTTC
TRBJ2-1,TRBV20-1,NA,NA,CTGVRGYNEQFF,TGCACTGGGGTTCGGGGTTACAATGAGCAGTTCTTC
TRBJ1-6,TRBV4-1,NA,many,CASSQDRGTVLSPLHF,TGCGCCAGCAGCCAAGATCGAGGAACGGTCCTTTCACCCCTCCACTTT
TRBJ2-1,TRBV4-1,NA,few,CASSQLMGTEDNEQFF,TGCGCCAGCAGCCAGCTGATGGGGACGGAGGACAATGAGCAGTTCTTC
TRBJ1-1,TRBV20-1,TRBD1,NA,CSAMGQFYTEAFF,TGCAGTGCTATGGGACAGTTTTACACTGAAGCTTTCTTT
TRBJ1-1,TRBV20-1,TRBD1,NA,CSASERDRGQNTEAFF,TGCAGTGCTAGCGAAAGGGACAGGGGGCAAAACACTGAAGCTTTCTTT
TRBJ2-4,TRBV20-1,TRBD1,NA,CSATTDRQDIQYF,TGCAGTGCAACTACGGACAGGCAGGACATTCAGTACTTC
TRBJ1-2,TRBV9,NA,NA,CASSPRGGKFYGYTF,TGTGCCAGCAGCCCTCGAGGGGGGAAGTTCTATGGCTACACCTTC
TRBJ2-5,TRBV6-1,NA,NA,CASRTGHPTSFYNEQYF,TGTGCCAGCAGGACGGGGCATCCGACCAGTTTTTACAATGAGCAGTACTTC
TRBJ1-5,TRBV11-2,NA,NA,CASSQGWGQPQHF,TGCGCCAGCAGCCAAGGGTGGGGTCAGCCCCAGCATTTT
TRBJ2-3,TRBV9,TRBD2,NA,CASSASGGKRTDTQYF,TGTGCCAGCAGCGCTAGCGGGGGGAAGCGCACAGATACGCAGTATTTT